Following are 8 T cell receptor beta chains from one sample sequenced in a study of shared clonotypes between healthy human individuals (dated by TCRdb to about 2020). Receptors were amplified or captured by the immunoSEQ multiplex PCR assay. The immuneACCESS repertoire file appears here via TCRdb, limited to in-frame rearrangements. These files lack a portion of the clones; in checked studies, under half of the deficit traces to unresolved V genes, and the cause of the others is not known. This sample is represented by 2,500,000 or so clones; roughly 92% of them were singletons. The biggest ten clones account for roughly 0.13% of the sample. The sequencing input was naive CD4+ T cells sorted from blood. The meaning of the sample's cell subset or site label: CD45RA+ positively selected. These receptors all come from a man between 18 and 35 years old in good health.

The genes are TRBV4-1 and TRBJ2-7, with TRBD2 matching over 16 bases. J was trimmed by 1 base and V by 3 bases; bases with no gene match: 6. Germline V lookup: CDR1 MGHRA, CDR2 YSYEKL. This CDR3 contains 18 residues. DNA of the CDR3: TGCGCCAGCAGCCACGGGACTAGCGGGGGGGCCAAATCCTACGAGCAGTACTTC. Translating it yields CASSHGTSGGAKSYEQYF.

The chain uses TRBV5-1 and TRBJ1-1; TRBD1 is a possible D gene (5 bases). The ends were cut back, 2 bases at V and 3 bases at J, with 8 bases in the middle. CDR3 length: 13 amino acids. Germline assignment: CDR1 SGHRS and CDR2 YFSETQ. CDR3 sequence: CASSFGADTEAFF. DNA for the CDR3: TGCGCCAGCAGCTTTGGGGCAGACACTGAAGCTTTCTTT.

This rearrangement joins TRBV9 to TRBJ2-5; the match to TRBD1 covers 11 bases. The CDR3 is 15 amino acids. Germline V gene sequence: CDR1 SGDLS, CDR2 YYNGEE. V trimming: 0 bases; J trimming: 9 bases; junction bases outside the gene matches: 7. CDR3 bases: TGTGCCAGCAGCGTAGGGGACAGGGGGACGGTGGCCCAGTACTTC. Protein: CASSVGDRGTVAQYF.

This clone was detected only once. The CDR3 sequence is CASSSNDRVFYGYTF. In DNA form, the CDR3 reads TGTGCCAGCAGTTCAAATGACAGGGTTTTCTATGGCTACACCTTC. This chain connects TRBV6-5 to TRBJ1-2, with TRBD1 matching 7 bases. This CDR3 is built from 15 residues. Germline lookup yields CDR1 MNHEY and CDR2 SVGAGI. V dropped 4 bases and J dropped 4; count of bases not matched to a gene: 9.

The chain couples TRBV9 to TRBJ2-7; D is ambiguous. The CDR3 is 13 residues long. Germline V gene sequence: CDR1 SGDLS, CDR2 YYNGEE. V was cut by 0 bases and J by 0 bases, with 4 bases left in between. DNA of the CDR3: TGTGCCAGCAGCGTAGAAGCCTCCTACGAGCAGTACTTC. It encodes CASSVEASYEQYF.

The gene calls are TRBV25-1 and TRBJ2-5, with D hard to call. Between the trimmed V and J ends, which lost 3 bases and 2 bases, there was a span of 7 bases. From germline, CDR1 is MGHDK and CDR2 SYGVNS. CDR3 length equals 13 residues. Here the CDR3 reads CASSDGQQETQYF. CDR3 DNA sequence: TGTGCCAGCAGTGACGGGCAGCAAGAGACCCAGTACTTC.

The chain uses TRBV5-6 and TRBJ1-3, with 8 bases that match TRBD1. V lost 4 bases to trimming and J lost 1 base; unmatched junction nucleotides: 10. Per the germline V gene, CDR1 is SGHDT and CDR2 is YYEEEE. CDR3 length: 17 residues. The CDR3 bases are TGTGCCAGCAGCACTCGACAGGGGAGGTTTTCTGGAAACACCATATATTTT. Amino acid sequence: CASSTRQGRFSGNTIYF.

This clone was seen only once. The chain couples TRBV2 to TRBJ2-5; the D gene is possibly TRBD1 (6 bases). The CDR3 is made up of 13 amino acids. Germline V lookup: CDR1 SNHLY, CDR2 FYNNEI. With 7 bases removed from V and 5 bases from J, the gap between germline ends came to 14 bases. The CDR3 nucleotides read TGTGCCAGCAATCCACAGGGATGGGAGACCCAGTACTTC. Amino acid sequence: CASNPQGWETQYF.